This TCR beta chain is drawn from a study of neurological immune-mediated disorders (dated by TCRdb to about 2019). With regard to the full study: Peripheral blood TCR-beta repertoires from patients with HTLV-I-associated myelopathy (HAM/TSP), patients with multiple sclerosis, and healthy controls were compared in the study using UMI-based sequencing. The 90 to 120 TCR-beta libraries covered PBMC samples along with longitudinal samples, technical triplicates, and paired sorted CD4+ and CD8+ T-cell subsets. Longitudinal HAM/TSP donors and healthy donors each had 3 time-points at intervals of about 3-40 months. The cohort included about 66 subjects: some 15 with HAM/TSP, about 34 with multiple sclerosis, and approximately 20 healthy controls.

The CDR3 runs 13 amino acids, cysteine and phenylalanine included. The only DNA kept is the CDR3, 39 bases in frame from the first base. Cut back by 3 bases and 0 bases, the V and J ends lie 6 bases apart. CDR1 and CDR2 were assigned from the germline V gene as SGHRS and YFSETQ. Study-level results and caveats: Across subjects, expanded clones never shared an identical CDR3 amino acid sequence, which suggests that the TCR-beta repertoires in every group were private. TCR clonal expansion was greatest in HAM/TSP patients and smallest in MS patients, who ranked below even healthy controls.

This clonotype was found many times. Its antigen remains unidentified. Base quality data are lacking; no much larger clone is found one base away. Interpreted using the paper, the time point label stands for: longitudinal time-point 2. For unsorted PBMC libraries, 2 million PBMCs were used after storage in RNAlater at -80 degrees C until RNA extraction. Peripheral blood was subjected to Ficoll-Hypaque density gradient centrifugation to isolate PBMCs, which were then cryopreserved in liquid nitrogen. To synthesize cDNA, template-switch 5'RACE was performed with a primer carrying a 10-nucleotide random unique molecular identifier so that each TCR transcript was tagged. Every sequencing run yielded over 180 million TCR-beta sequences covering 15-18 subjects. The RNeasy kit was used to extract total RNA. The KAPA Real-time Library Amplification kit was used to amplify TCR-beta VDJ regions with primers targeting the TCR constant region and the 5'RACE anchor. Sample indexes and Illumina adaptors were added in a first PCR, after which library yield was increased in a second PCR. The roughly 650 bp TCR product was size-selected on a 2% E-gel SizeSelection system after Ampure bead purification. Library quality was checked on a Bioanalyzer, concentration was measured with Qubit, and libraries were quantified with the Kapa Library Quantification kit before pooling. An Illumina HiSeq 2500 was used to sequence the libraries paired-end at 2 x 150 bp. To increase sequence diversity, 25-30% phiX was spiked into each library pool. Processing in the source paper ran as follows. The quality-filtered reads were processed with the UMI-based MiGEC pipeline, whose error correction step removed more than 80% of the raw TCR sequences. VDJ genes were aligned to IMGT germline references, and clonotypes were defined by unique CDR3 amino acid sequence plus V-J genes. VDJtools evaluated clonal expansion, Shannon diversity and CDR3 relatedness (CalcPairwiseDistances, ClusterSamples); CLCbio workbench built phylogenetic trees. Clones with at least 8 unique UMIs were defined as expanded, with this threshold being based on coefficient-of-variation modelling across technical triplicates. The public sequencing data were trimmed at Q25 with fastp and processed into clonotypes with MiXCR by TCRdb, which kept only in-frame beta chains. Each entry is one CDR3 protein sequence, shown with its most common DNA and genes. The V and J calls and clone size are TCRdb's, not the authors'. This sample holds 70,000 to 95,000 distinct CDR3 sequences; about 12% were observed only once. The top ten clones comprise roughly 5% of the sample.

Sequencing used PBMCs. The source of this sequence is a female donor with HTLV-1-associated myelopathy (HAM/TSP). The chain is made from TRBV5-1 and TRBJ1-1; there is no confident call for the D gene. The CDR3 region reads CASSSWMNTEAFF. The nucleotide sequence is TGCGCCAGCAGCTCGTGGATGAACACTGAAGCTTTCTTT.